This entry lists 19 T cell receptor beta chains sequenced from one sample in a study of shared clonotypes between healthy human individuals. Produced via immunoSEQ multiplex PCR; TCRdb's table is partial and in-frame only. The table lists approximately 2.3 million clones, over 85% of them singletons. Source material: naive CD4+ T cells from PBMCs. Subset in this sample: CD45RA+ positively selected. Source of these receptors: a man between 18 and 35 years old in good health. Some clones in this sample may be carry-over from other donors' samples.

About this clone: Other DNA sequences within the sample encode an identical CDR3. The gene calls are TRBV7-9 and TRBJ2-7, with D possibly being TRBD1 or TRBD2 (5 bases each). Trimming stripped 5 bases from V and 3 bases from J, with 11 bases between. This CDR3 has 13 residues. Per the germline V gene, CDR1 is SEHNR and CDR2 is FQNEAQ (reference sequence). The CDR3 loop reads CASSPGTSYEQYF. In nucleotides, the CDR3 is TGTGCCAGCAGCCCCGGGACGAGCTACGAGCAGTACTTC. Looking up the rest from reference TRBV7-9 and TRBJ2-7 gives the full variable domain: DTGVSQNPRHKITKRGQNVTFRCDPISEHNRLYWYRQTLGQGPEFLTYFQNEAQLEKSRLLSDRFSAERPKGSFSTLEIQRTEQGDSAMYLCASSPGTSYEQYFGPGTRLTVT.

CDR3 region: CASTTGSGTEAFF. The CDR3 DNA reads as TGTGCCAGCACCACGGGGTCGGGCACTGAAGCTTTCTTT. The chain recombines TRBV6-6 with TRBJ1-1; D not resolved. Germline values: CDR1 MNHNY, CDR2 SVGAGI (reference sequence). CDR3 length: 13 residues. Trimming removed 7 bases from V and 4 bases from J, with 13 bases in between.

The chain couples TRBV5-4 to TRBJ2-3; TRBD2 is a possible D gene (6 bases). V shed 2 bases and J shed 11 bases, with 15 bases lying between them. This CDR3 contains 13 residues. Germline values: CDR1 SGHNT, CDR2 YYREEE (reference sequence). Here the CDR3 reads CASSFPPGTWQYF. The CDR3 nucleotides are TGTGCCAGCAGCTTCCCCCCCGGGACTTGGCAGTATTTT.

The chain employs TRBV11-2 and TRBJ2-6, with TRBD2 as a possible D gene (6 bases). V was trimmed by 1 base and J by 0 bases, leaving 10 bases between them. Germline V gene sequence: CDR1 SGHAT, CDR2 FQNNGV. There are 17 residues in the CDR3. CDR3 bases: TGTGCCAGCAGCTTAGTGCGGGGATACTCTGGGGCCAACGTCCTGACTTTC. Protein product: CASSLVRGYSGANVLTF.

This clone was picked up one time. This rearrangement joins TRBV5-1 to TRBJ1-2, with 7 bases identical to TRBD1. Germline assignment: CDR1 SGHRS and CDR2 YFSETQ. The V segment lost 1 base and the J segment 4 bases; nucleotides outside the gene matches: 7. The CDR3 length is 15 residues. CDR3 sequence (DNA): TGCGCCAGCAGCTTGAGGGACAGCGAACTCTATGGCTACACCTTC. It encodes CASSLRDSELYGYTF.

This rearrangement joins TRBV28 to TRBJ2-2, with a weak D call TRBD1 (5 bases). Trimming cost V 3 bases and J 7 bases, with 21 bases left between them. Germline CDR1 and CDR2: MDHEN and SYDVKM. There are 17 residues in the CDR3. CDR3 region: CASSFIRSDRGDGELFF. CDR3 bases: TGTGCCAGCAGTTTTATCAGGTCCGACAGAGGCGACGGGGAGCTGTTTTTT. Filled out from reference TRBV28 and TRBJ2-2, the complete variable domain reads DVKVTQSSRYLVKRTGEKVFLECVQDMDHENMFWYRQDPGLGLRLIYFSYDVKMKEKGDIPEGYSVSREKKERFSLILESASTNQTSMYLCASSFIRSDRGDGELFFGEGSRLTVL.

The chain recombines TRBV27 with TRBJ1-6; D ambiguous. V was clipped by 9 bases and J by 0 bases, with 12 bases between them. The CDR3 extends over 15 amino acids. Germline-derived CDR1 and CDR2 are MNHEY and SMNVEV (reference sequence). CDR3 DNA: TGTGCCAGAATTACACTGAGCTCCTATAATTCACCCCTCCACTTT. This gives the protein CARITLSSYNSPLHF.

This rearrangement joins TRBV28 to TRBJ2-1; D uncertain. Germline CDR1 is MDHEN and CDR2 is SYDVKM. The length of the CDR3 is 16 residues. Trimming cost V 1 base and J 7 bases, with 17 bases left between them. CDR3 DNA: TGTGCCAGCAGTTTATTTTTGACCGTTTCTGGGAATGAGCAGTTCTTC. Protein product: CASSLFLTVSGNEQFF.

This rearrangement joins TRBV28 to TRBJ1-2; D not resolved. Germline CDR1 is MDHEN and CDR2 is SYDVKM. Trimming cost V 2 bases and J 7 bases, with 11 bases left between them. This CDR3 has 13 amino acids. DNA for the CDR3: TGTGCCAGCAGTTTAGGCAGCACGGGTGGCTACACCTTC. Protein: CASSLGSTGGYTF.

This rearrangement joins TRBV28 to TRBJ2-3; 10 positions match TRBD1. CDR1 is MDHEN and CDR2 is SYDVKM in the germline V gene. The CDR3 contains 15 residues. The J segment lost 3 bases and the V segment lost 7 bases, leaving 7 bases of the junction unmatched. The CDR3 loop reads CASMLWGQGTDTQYF. The CDR3 DNA reads TGTGCCAGCATGCTTTGGGGACAGGGGACAGATACGCAGTATTTT.

The rearrangement joins TRBV4-3 to TRBJ2-3, with a possible D match to TRBD1 (5 bases). Between the trimmed V and J ends, which lost 2 bases and 1 base, there was a span of 19 bases. Germline V gene data show CDR1 as LGHNA and CDR2 as YSLEER. The CDR3 covers 18 residues. CDR3 DNA sequence: TGCGCCAGCAGCCAAACCCTGATTTTGGCAGGGCGCACAGATACGCAGTATTTT. This encodes CASSQTLILAGRTDTQYF.

The V call is TRBV2, the J call TRBJ1-2, with D maybe TRBD1 (6 bases). This CDR3 is 13 amino acids long. V was pared by 7 bases and J by 8 bases, with 17 bases between. The germline CDR1 and CDR2 sequences are SNHLY and FYNNEI. Here the CDR3 reads CASIVTGRKGYTF. Written as DNA, the CDR3 is TGTGCCAGCATTGTTACAGGGAGGAAAGGCTACACCTTC.

On this clone: Additional DNA sequences in this sample encode the identical CDR3. CDR3 DNA: TGTGCCAGCAGCGTCCGAGGAGGTCAAGAGACCCAGTACTTC. Translating gives CASSVRGGQETQYF. The chain recombines TRBV9 with TRBJ2-5, with TRBD2 as a possible D gene (5 bases). Germline V gene sequence: CDR1 SGDLS, CDR2 YYNGEE. V was clipped by 2 bases and J by 2 bases, with 10 bases between them. The CDR3 is made up of 14 amino acids.

This clone was recorded once. J is TRBJ2-7 and V is TRBV21-1; TRBD1 is taken as the D call from the table, unchecked against the DNA. TRBV21-1 is a pseudogene locus. The CDR3 has 16 residues. The CDR3 sequence: CASSKGKGIGSYEQYF. In DNA, the CDR3 is TGTGCCAGCAGCAAAGGGAAGGGGATCGGGTCCTACGAGCAGTACTTC.

This clone was detected once. This chain joins TRBV11-2 and TRBJ1-2; no reliable D call. Germline V lookup: CDR1 SGHAT, CDR2 FQNNGV. The CDR3 has 12 amino acids. Trimming pared 2 bases from V and 6 bases from J, leaving 7 bases between. CDR3 nucleotide sequence: TGTGCCAGCAGCTTATTCCAGAATGGCTACACCTTC. The encoded protein is CASSLFQNGYTF.

The J gene is TRBJ2-3, the V gene TRBV6-1; D possibly corresponds to TRBD1 (6 bases). V gave up 0 bases and J gave up 2 bases, with 12 bases separating them. In germline, CDR1 is MNHNS, CDR2 SASEGT. CDR3 size: 16 residues. For the CDR3, the DNA is TGTGCCAGCAGTGAAGCCTACAGGGAGCCCACAGATACGCAGTATTTT. It yields the protein CASSEAYREPTDTQYF.

V gene TRBV5-6 combines with J gene TRBJ1-3; D not certain. Trimming removed 1 base from V and 0 bases from J, with 8 bases in between. From germline, CDR1 is SGHDT and CDR2 YYEEEE. This CDR3 has 15 amino acids. The CDR3 sequence: CASSLWHFSGNTIYF. The CDR3 nucleotides read TGTGCCAGCAGCTTGTGGCATTTCTCTGGAAACACCATATATTTT.

This clone has a single count. This chain joins TRBV4-1 and TRBJ1-4, with TRBD1 as a possible D gene (6 bases). V lost 1 base and J 4 bases, leaving 10 bases between the germline ends. Looked up from germline, CDR1 is MGHRA and CDR2 is YSYEKL. This CDR3 has 15 residues. The chain's CDR3 is CASSQVQGLNEKLFF. For the CDR3, the DNA is TGCGCCAGCAGCCAAGTACAGGGCCTTAATGAAAAACTGTTTTTT.

V usage is TRBV4-3 and J usage is TRBJ2-1, with D unresolved. The CDR3 is 15 amino acids. V was cut by 1 base and J by 0 bases, with 7 bases left in between. Germline-derived CDR1 and CDR2 are LGHNA and YSLEER. The CDR3 coding sequence is TGCGCCAGCAGCCAAGGGGTTAGCTCCTACAATGAGCAGTTCTTC. It is translated as CASSQGVSSYNEQFF.